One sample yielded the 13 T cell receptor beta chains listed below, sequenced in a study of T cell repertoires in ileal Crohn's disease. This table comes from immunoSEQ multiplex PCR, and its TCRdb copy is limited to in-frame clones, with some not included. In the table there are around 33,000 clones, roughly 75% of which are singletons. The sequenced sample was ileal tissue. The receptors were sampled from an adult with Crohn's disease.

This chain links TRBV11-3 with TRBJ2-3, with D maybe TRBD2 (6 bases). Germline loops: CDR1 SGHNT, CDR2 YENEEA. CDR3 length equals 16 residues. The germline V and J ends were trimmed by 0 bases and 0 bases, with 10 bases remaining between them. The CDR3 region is CASSLDGAGSTDTQYF. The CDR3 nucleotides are TGTGCCAGCAGCTTAGATGGGGCGGGGAGCACAGATACGCAGTATTTT.

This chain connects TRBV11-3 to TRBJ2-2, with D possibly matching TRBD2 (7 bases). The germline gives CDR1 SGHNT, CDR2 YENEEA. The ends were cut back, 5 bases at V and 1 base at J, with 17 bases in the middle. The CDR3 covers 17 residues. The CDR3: CASSRWGGGLNTGELFF. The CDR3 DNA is TGTGCCAGCAGCCGCTGGGGGGGCGGATTGAACACCGGGGAGCTGTTTTTT.

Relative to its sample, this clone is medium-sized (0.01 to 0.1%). CDR3 amino acids: CASSFGQGGEQYF. CDR3 nucleotides: TGCGCCAGCAGCTTTGGACAGGGTGGCGAGCAGTACTTC. The rearrangement uses TRBV5-1 and TRBJ2-7, with 8 bases matching TRBD1. V shed 2 bases, J shed 6 bases, and the junction held 4 bases outside the gene matches. CDR1 is SGHRS and CDR2 is YFSETQ in the germline V gene. The CDR3 runs to 13 residues. The full variable domain, its missing parts supplied by reference TRBV5-1 and TRBJ2-7, is KAGVTQTPRYLIKTRGQQVTLSCSPISGHRSVSWYQQTPGQGLQFLFEYFSETQRNKGNFPGRFSGRQFSNSRSEMNVSTLELGDSALYLCASSFGQGGEQYFGPGTRLTVT.

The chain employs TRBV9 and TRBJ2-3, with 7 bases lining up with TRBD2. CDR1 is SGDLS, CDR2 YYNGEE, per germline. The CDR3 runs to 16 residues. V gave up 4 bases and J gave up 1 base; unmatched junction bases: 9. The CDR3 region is CASSPRGRVGTDTQYF. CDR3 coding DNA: TGTGCCAGCAGCCCACGAGGGAGGGTGGGCACAGATACGCAGTATTTT.

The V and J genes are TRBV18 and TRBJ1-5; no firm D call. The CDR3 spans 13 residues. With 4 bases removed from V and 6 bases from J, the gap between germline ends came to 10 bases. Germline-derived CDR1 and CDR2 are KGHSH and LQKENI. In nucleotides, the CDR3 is TGTGCCAGCTCACTGTCGCACAGTCAGCCCCAGCATTTT. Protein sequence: CASSLSHSQPQHF.

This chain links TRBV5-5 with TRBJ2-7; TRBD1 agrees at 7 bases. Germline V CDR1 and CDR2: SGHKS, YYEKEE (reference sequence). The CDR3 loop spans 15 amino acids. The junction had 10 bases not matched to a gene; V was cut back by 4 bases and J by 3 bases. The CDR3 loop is CASSTLGQQFYEQYF. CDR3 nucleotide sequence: TGTGCCAGCAGCACGCTGGGACAGCAATTCTACGAGCAGTACTTC.

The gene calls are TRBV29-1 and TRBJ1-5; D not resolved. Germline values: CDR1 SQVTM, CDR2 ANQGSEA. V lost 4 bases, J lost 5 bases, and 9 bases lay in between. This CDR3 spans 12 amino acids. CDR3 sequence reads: CSVASIDQPQHF. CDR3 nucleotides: TGCAGCGTTGCATCCATTGATCAGCCCCAGCATTTT.

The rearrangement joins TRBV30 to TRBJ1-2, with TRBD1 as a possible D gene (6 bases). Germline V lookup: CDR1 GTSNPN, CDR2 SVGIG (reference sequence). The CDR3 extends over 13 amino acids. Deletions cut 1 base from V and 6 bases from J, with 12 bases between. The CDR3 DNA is TGTGCCTGGAGTGAACAGGGCCGGCATGGCTACACCTTC. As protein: CAWSEQGRHGYTF.

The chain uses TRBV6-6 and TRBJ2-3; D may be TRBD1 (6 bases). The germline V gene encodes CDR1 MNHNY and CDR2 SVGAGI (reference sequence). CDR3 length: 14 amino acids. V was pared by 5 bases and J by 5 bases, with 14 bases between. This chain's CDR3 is CASSDQNRVDTQYF. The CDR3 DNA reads TGTGCCAGCAGTGACCAAAACAGGGTAGATACGCAGTATTTT.

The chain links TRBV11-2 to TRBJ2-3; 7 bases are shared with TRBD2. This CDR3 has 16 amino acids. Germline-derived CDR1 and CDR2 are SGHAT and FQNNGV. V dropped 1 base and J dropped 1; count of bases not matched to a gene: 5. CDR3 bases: TGTGCCAGCAGCTTAGTGGGCGGGAGCCGCACAGATACGCAGTATTTT. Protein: CASSLVGGSRTDTQYF.

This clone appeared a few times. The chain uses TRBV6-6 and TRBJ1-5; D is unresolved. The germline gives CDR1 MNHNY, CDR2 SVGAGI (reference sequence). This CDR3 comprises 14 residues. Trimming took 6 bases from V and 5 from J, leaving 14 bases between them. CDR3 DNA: TGTGCCAGCAGACACCTACGGGGAGATCAGCCCCAGCATTTT. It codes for CASRHLRGDQPQHF.

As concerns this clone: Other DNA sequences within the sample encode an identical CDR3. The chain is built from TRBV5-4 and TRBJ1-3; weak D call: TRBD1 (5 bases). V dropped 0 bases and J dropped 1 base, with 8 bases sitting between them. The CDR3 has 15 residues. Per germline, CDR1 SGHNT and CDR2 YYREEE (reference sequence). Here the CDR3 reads CASSLAGGSGNTIYF. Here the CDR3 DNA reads TGTGCCAGCAGCTTGGCCGGGGGGTCTGGAAACACCATATATTTT.

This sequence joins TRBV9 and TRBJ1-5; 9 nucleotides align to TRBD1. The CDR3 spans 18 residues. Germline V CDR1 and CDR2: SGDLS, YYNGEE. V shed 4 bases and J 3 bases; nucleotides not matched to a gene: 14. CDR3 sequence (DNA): TGTGCCAGCAGCTCACACCTTACCGGGACAGGGAACAATCAGCCCCAGCATTTT. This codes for CASSSHLTGTGNNQPQHF.